These 24 T cell receptor beta chains were all obtained from the same sample, sequenced in a study of cytomegalovirus exposure and HLA in healthy donors. PCR used 60 Vbeta primers and 13 Jbeta primers. TCRdb keeps only in-frame clones here, not all; method: immunoSEQ multiplex PCR. The table includes nearly 100,000 clones, less than 10% detected once. Specimen: PBMCs. Receptor source: a man between 50 and 59 years old in good health and CMV-seropositive.

This clone occurred a few times. The conserved phenylalanine or tryptophan normally closing the CDR3 is absent here, so this likely arose from a read error. This sequence joins TRBV29-1 and TRBJ2-3; 9 bases are shared with TRBD1. CDR3 length: 16 amino acids. CDR1 and CDR2 (germline): SQVTM, ANQGSEA. The junction had 12 bases not matched to a gene; V was cut back by 5 bases and J by 3 bases. The CDR3 DNA reads TGCAGCGTTATCCCGCTCCCCGGACAGGGGACAGATACGCAGTATGTT. The encoded protein is CSVIPLPGQGTDTQYV.

This rearrangement joins TRBV27 to TRBJ2-5; 9 bases agree with TRBD1. The CDR3 consists of 21 residues. The V gene end was trimmed by 2 bases and the J gene end by 0 bases; junction bases not matched to a gene: 19. The germline gives CDR1 MNHEY, CDR2 SMNVEV (reference sequence). The CDR3 DNA reads TGTGCCAGCAGTTTACGGGGGACAGGGTCGCTTCTGCCGGTTAACCAAGAGACCCAGTACTTC. This encodes CASSLRGTGSLLPVNQETQYF.

CDR3 nucleotides: TGTGCCAGCTCCCCCGGGGACAACTACCAAGAGACCCAGTACTTC. It encodes CASSPGDNYQETQYF. This chain joins TRBV18 and TRBJ2-5; maybe TRBD1 (6 bases). V was clipped by 6 bases and J by 0 bases, with 14 bases between them. Germline CDR1 and CDR2: KGHSH and LQKENI. There are 15 residues in the CDR3.

This clone was found a few times. The J gene is TRBJ2-1, the V gene TRBV18, with D perhaps matching TRBD1 (6 bases). V lost 2 bases to trimming and J lost 3 bases, with 11 bases between them. The CDR3 spans 15 residues. Germline loops: CDR1 KGHSH, CDR2 LQKENI. The CDR3 loop reads CASSPNEGVYNEQFF. In nucleotides, the CDR3 is TGTGCCAGCTCACCAAACGAGGGGGTCTACAATGAGCAGTTCTTC.

This clone has a single count. V and J are TRBV7-8 and TRBJ2-7; 10 nucleotides match TRBD2. With 4 bases clipped from V and 2 bases from J, the junction kept 8 bases outside the gene matches. The CDR3 spans 16 residues. Germline CDR1 is SGHVS and CDR2 is FQNEAQ. The CDR3 is CASSSGRLAGAYEQYF. The CDR3 region has the DNA TGTGCCAGCAGCTCCGGGCGGCTAGCGGGAGCCTACGAGCAGTACTTC.

This chain links TRBV4-3 with TRBJ2-2; D gene uncertain. Germline V gene sequence: CDR1 LGHNA, CDR2 YSLEER. The CDR3 is 13 amino acids. Trimming left V 5 bases short and J 6 bases short, with 10 bases between. This CDR3 reads CASSYLRAGELFF. As DNA, the CDR3 is TGCGCCAGCAGCTATTTAAGAGCCGGGGAGCTGTTTTTT.

This clone occurred a few times. The chain carries TRBV6-1 and TRBJ2-5; a possible D gene is TRBD2 (7 bases). V shed 2 bases and J shed 6 bases, with 13 bases lying between them. The CDR3 runs 14 residues. Germline lookup yields CDR1 MNHNS and CDR2 SASEGT. The CDR3 protein is CASSESGGGQTQYF. The CDR3 bases are TGTGCCAGCAGTGAAAGTGGGGGGGGCCAGACCCAGTACTTC.

This rearrangement joins TRBV18 to TRBJ1-2; 8 bases agree with TRBD1. The CDR3 loop spans 14 amino acids. With V trimmed by 4 bases and J by 4 bases, 5 bases remained unmatched. Per the germline V gene, CDR1 is KGHSH and CDR2 is LQKENI. For the CDR3, the DNA is TGTGCCAGCTCACAAGGACAGGGCGCCTATGGCTACACCTTC. It encodes CASSQGQGAYGYTF.

This clone has just a few counts. The chain uses TRBV5-4 and TRBJ2-3; possible D gene TRBD2, 6 bases. Trimming shortened V by 0 bases and J by 3 bases, and 11 bases separated the two germline ends. The CDR3 runs to 15 residues. Germline V CDR1 and CDR2: SGHNT, YYREEE (reference sequence). DNA for the CDR3: TGTGCCAGCAGCTTGGGTTCCGGGGGAACAGATACGCAGTATTTT. Its translation is CASSLGSGGTDTQYF.

The V call is TRBV27, the J call TRBJ2-1; the D gene is possibly TRBD1 (5 bases). The CDR3 runs 14 residues. In germline, CDR1 is MNHEY, CDR2 SMNVEV (reference sequence). V gave up 4 bases and J gave up 8 bases, with 15 bases separating them. The CDR3, as DNA: TGTGCCAGCAGTTCGGACATGGATGGCGATGAGCAGTTCTTC. It codes for CASSSDMDGDEQFF.

V gene TRBV2 combines with J gene TRBJ1-3; TRBD1 might be the D (6 bases). V shed 6 bases and J shed 0 bases, with 15 bases lying between them. The CDR3 is made up of 16 amino acids. Germline V gene lookup returns CDR1 SNHLY and CDR2 FYNNEI. The CDR3 sequence: CASSQGQSSSGNTIYF. As DNA, the CDR3 is TGTGCCAGCAGCCAAGGACAGTCTAGCTCTGGAAACACCATATATTTT.

This clone was seen a few times. The chain links TRBV5-1 to TRBJ1-1; possibly TRBD1 for D (6 bases). V lost 4 bases, J lost 2 bases, and 12 bases lay in between. This CDR3 is 14 amino acids long. In germline, CDR1 is SGHRS, CDR2 YFSETQ. The CDR3, as DNA: TGCGCCAGCAGCCCCCGACAGGCCAACACTGAAGCTTTCTTT. This sequence encodes CASSPRQANTEAFF.

This chain uses TRBV6-5 with TRBJ2-7; TRBD1 agrees at 11 bases. V lost 7 bases to trimming and J lost 4 bases; unmatched junction nucleotides: 9. CDR3 length: 15 residues. The germline CDR1 and CDR2 sequences are MNHEY and SVGAGI. CDR3 sequence reads: CASTHSRDRGYEQYF. The CDR3 DNA reads TGTGCCAGCACCCACTCCCGGGACAGGGGGTACGAGCAGTACTTC.

This clone has at least ten counts. The chain combines TRBV5-1 with TRBJ2-1, with 10 bases identical to TRBD1. From germline, CDR1 is SGHRS and CDR2 YFSETQ. The CDR3 extends over 16 amino acids. The V segment lost 4 bases and the J segment 0 bases; nucleotides outside the gene matches: 4. CDR3 sequence (DNA): TGCGCCAGCAGCCGGGGACAGGGGAGCTCCTACAATGAGCAGTTCTTC. This translates into CASSRGQGSSYNEQFF.

J is TRBJ1-5 and V is TRBV6-6; 9 nucleotides line up with TRBD1. This CDR3 comprises 16 residues. Germline V gene lookup returns CDR1 MNHNY and CDR2 SVGAGI (reference sequence). V shed 6 bases, J shed 7 bases, and the junction held 13 bases outside the gene matches. The CDR3 sequence: CASSRPDRGGGQPQHF. DNA of the CDR3: TGTGCCAGCAGCCGGCCGGACAGGGGAGGAGGACAGCCCCAGCATTTT.

This clone was observed a handful of times. The rearrangement links TRBV11-3 to TRBJ2-1; TRBD1 matches 9 bases. The CDR3 loop spans 15 amino acids. With V trimmed by 5 bases and J by 8 bases, 10 bases remained unmatched. The germline gives CDR1 SGHNT, CDR2 YENEEA. CDR3 loop: CASSPGIGTGYEQFF. CDR3 coding DNA: TGTGCCAGCAGCCCAGGGATTGGGACAGGGTATGAGCAGTTCTTC.

This clone has just a few counts. The chain is built from TRBV7-6 and TRBJ2-2; TRBD2 aligns across 10 bases. The germline gives CDR1 SGHVS, CDR2 FNYEAQ. V shed 3 bases, J shed 1 base, and the junction held 8 bases outside the gene matches. CDR3 length: 18 residues. The CDR3 region is CASSFIVGTSENTGELFF. In DNA, the CDR3 is TGTGCCAGCAGCTTCATAGTCGGGACTAGCGAGAACACCGGGGAGCTGTTTTTT.

The chain uses TRBV19 and TRBJ2-3; 8 nucleotides agree with TRBD2. The CDR3 consists of 17 residues. The germline V gene has CDR1 LNHDA and CDR2 SQIVND (reference sequence). After removal of 2 bases from V and 5 bases from J, the junction contained 12 bases not matched to a gene. For the CDR3, the DNA is TGTGCCAGTAGTATATCGGCGGGAGGCGGCAGCCTAGATACGCAGTATTTT. It codes for CASSISAGGGSLDTQYF.

This clone was seen more than once but under ten times. V and J are TRBV5-1 and TRBJ1-4; 7 bases fit TRBD1. The CDR3 runs 15 residues. CDR1 and CDR2 (germline): SGHRS, YFSETQ. V lost 4 bases, J lost 7 bases, and 10 bases stayed unmatched. The CDR3 sequence: CASSTTGARGEKLFF. DNA for the CDR3: TGCGCCAGCAGCACAACAGGGGCGAGGGGTGAAAAACTGTTTTTT.

With respect to this clone: A read error may account for a junction end that differs from germline. The chain links TRBV29-1 to TRBJ2-7; D perhaps matches TRBD2 (7 bases). This CDR3 has 14 residues. The germline V gene has CDR1 SQVTM and CDR2 ANQGSEA. As DNA, the CDR3 is TGCAGCGCCGTGCAGGGGACTAACTCATACGAGAAGTACTTT. It specifies CSAVQGTNSYEKYF.

This clone was picked up a small number of times. The chain is built from TRBV2 and TRBJ1-2; 9 nucleotides match TRBD1. The CDR3 has 13 residues. CDR1 is SNHLY, CDR2 FYNNEI, per germline. J lost 8 bases, V lost 7 bases, and 8 bases had no gene match. CDR3 coding DNA: TGTGCCAGCACTATGATACAGGGGGCCGGCTACACCTTC. Amino acids: CASTMIQGAGYTF.

The rearrangement joins TRBV7-8 to TRBJ2-2; tentative D call: TRBD2 (8 bases). With 2 bases removed from V and 4 bases from J, the gap between germline ends came to 11 bases. CDR1 is SGHVS, CDR2 FQNEAQ, per germline. This CDR3 has 15 residues. The DNA of the CDR3 is TGTGCCAGCAGCTTACGGGAGGGGGCCACCGGGGAGCTGTTTTTT. The encoded protein is CASSLREGATGELFF.

This clone turned up a few times. The V and J genes are TRBV5-6 and TRBJ1-2; D may be TRBD1 (5 bases). V lost 4 bases to trimming and J lost 2 bases, with 9 bases between them. Looked up from germline, CDR1 is SGHDT and CDR2 is YYEEEE. CDR3 length: 13 residues. CDR3 loop: CASSRTMNYGYTF. CDR3 DNA: TGTGCCAGCAGCCGGACAATGAACTATGGCTACACCTTC. The full variable domain, rest sourced from reference TRBV5-6 and TRBJ1-2, is DAGVTQSPTHLIKTRGQQVTLRCSPKSGHDTVSWYQQALGQGPQFIFQYYEEEERQRGNFPDRFSGHQFPNYSSELNVNALLLGDSALYLCASSRTMNYGYTFGSGTRLTVV.

This CDR3 reads CASSSNRDRVYGYTF. The DNA of the CDR3 is TGTGCCAGCAGTTCTAACCGGGACAGGGTATACGGCTACACCTTC. This chain uses TRBV28 with TRBJ1-2; 9 bases agree with TRBD1. Germline loops: CDR1 MDHEN, CDR2 SYDVKM. Trimming at V came to 4 bases and at J to 8 bases, leaving 11 bases not matched to a gene. This CDR3 spans 15 amino acids.